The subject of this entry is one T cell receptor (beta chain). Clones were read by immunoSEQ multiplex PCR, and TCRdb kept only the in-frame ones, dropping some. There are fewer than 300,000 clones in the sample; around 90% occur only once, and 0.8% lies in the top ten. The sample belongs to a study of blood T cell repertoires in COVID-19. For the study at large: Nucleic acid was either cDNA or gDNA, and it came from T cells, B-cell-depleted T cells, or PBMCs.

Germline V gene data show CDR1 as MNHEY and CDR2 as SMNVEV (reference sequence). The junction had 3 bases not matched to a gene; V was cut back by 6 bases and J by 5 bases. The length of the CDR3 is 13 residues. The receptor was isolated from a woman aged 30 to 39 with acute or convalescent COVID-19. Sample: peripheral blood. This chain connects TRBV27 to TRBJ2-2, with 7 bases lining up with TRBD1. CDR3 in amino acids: CASRDRVTGELFF. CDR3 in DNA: TGTGCCAGCAGAGACAGGGTTACCGGGGAGCTGTTTTTT.